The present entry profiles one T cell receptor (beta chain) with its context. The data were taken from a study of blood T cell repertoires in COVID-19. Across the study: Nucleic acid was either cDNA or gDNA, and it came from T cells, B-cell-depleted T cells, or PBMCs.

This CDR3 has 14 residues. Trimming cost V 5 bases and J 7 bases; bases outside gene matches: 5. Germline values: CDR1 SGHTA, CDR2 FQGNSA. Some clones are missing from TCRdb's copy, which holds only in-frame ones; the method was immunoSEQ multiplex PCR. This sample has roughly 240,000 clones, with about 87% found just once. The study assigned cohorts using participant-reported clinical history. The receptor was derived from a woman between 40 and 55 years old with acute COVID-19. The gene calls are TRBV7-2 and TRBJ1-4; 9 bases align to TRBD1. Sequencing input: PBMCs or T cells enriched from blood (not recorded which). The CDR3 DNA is TGTGCCAGCAGCAGGGGGACAGGGAGTGAAAAACTGTTTTTT. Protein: CASSRGTGSEKLFF.